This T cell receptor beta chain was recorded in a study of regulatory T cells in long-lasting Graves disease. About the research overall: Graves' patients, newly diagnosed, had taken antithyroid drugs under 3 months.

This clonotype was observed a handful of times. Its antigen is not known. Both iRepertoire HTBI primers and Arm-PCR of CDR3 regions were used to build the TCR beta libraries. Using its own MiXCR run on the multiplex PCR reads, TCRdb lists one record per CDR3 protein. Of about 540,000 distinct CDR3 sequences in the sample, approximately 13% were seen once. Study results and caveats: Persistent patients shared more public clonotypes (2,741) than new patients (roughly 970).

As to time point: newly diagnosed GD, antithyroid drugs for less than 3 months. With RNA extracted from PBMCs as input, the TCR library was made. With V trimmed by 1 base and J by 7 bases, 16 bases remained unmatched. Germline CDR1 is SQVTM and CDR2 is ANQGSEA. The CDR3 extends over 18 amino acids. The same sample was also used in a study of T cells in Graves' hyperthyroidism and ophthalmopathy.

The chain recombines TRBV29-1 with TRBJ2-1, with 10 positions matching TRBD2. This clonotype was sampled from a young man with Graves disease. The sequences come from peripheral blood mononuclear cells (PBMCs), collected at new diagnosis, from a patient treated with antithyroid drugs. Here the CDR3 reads CSVEGGGLSGRAKNEQFF. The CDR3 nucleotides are TGCAGCGTTGAAGGCGGCGGGTTGAGCGGGAGGGCCAAGAATGAGCAGTTCTTC.